This TCR beta chain was profiled in a study of cytomegalovirus exposure and HLA in healthy donors. Researchers ran the PCR with 60 Vbeta and 13 Jbeta primers. Assay used: immunoSEQ multiplex PCR; TCRdb lists only in-frame clones, some missing. The sample comprises about 78,000 clones, around 70% of which are singletons, and over 8.5% rests with the top ten. Study-wide findings and caveats: Reports indicate that TCR beta sequences accurately predicted the HLA-A and HLA-B alleles of most subjects. The listing of 150 or so TCR beta chains classed them as cytomegalovirus-associated. CMV antigen specificity of three CMV-associated chains was confirmed in vitro. In a later analysis, TCR beta V- and J-gene trimming showed a link to a missense DCLRE1C variant.

Looked up from germline, CDR1 is SGHTS and CDR2 is YDEGEE. The CDR3 totals 15 residues. V dropped 1 base and J dropped 0 bases, with 10 bases sitting between them. This clone has a handful of counts. Antigen unknown. Sequenced sample: PBMCs. This TCR was sampled from a woman in her thirties or forties in good health and CMV-seropositive. V usage is TRBV5-8 and J usage is TRBJ1-1; D gene uncertain. The CDR3, as DNA: TGTGCCAGCAGCTTGACATGGGCGATGAACACTGAAGCTTTCTTT. Translation gives CASSLTWAMNTEAFF.